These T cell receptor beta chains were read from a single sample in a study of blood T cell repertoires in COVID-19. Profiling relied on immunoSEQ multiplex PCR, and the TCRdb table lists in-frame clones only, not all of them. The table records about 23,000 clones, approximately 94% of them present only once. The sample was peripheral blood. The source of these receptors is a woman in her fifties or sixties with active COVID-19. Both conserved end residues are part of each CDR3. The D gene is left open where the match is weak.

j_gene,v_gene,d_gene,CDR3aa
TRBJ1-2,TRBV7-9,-,CASSHRQSGHYTF
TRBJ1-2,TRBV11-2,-,CASSLEGPYGYTF
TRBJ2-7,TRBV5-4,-,CASSLDGAYEQYF
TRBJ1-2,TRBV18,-,CASSLFLGQGYTF
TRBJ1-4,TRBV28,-,CASSLQGLVGEKLFF
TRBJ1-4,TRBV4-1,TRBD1,CASSLSATGINEKLFF
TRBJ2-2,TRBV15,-,CATSRDNSGELFF
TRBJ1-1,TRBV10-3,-,CSTGGEPNTEAFF
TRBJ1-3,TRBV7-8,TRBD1,CASSRQGAIAGNTIYF
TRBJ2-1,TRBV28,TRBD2,CASSLSGGNEQFF
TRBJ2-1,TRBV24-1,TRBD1,CATSVGQGAGEQFF
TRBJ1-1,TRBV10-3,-,CAIMGGLNTEAFF
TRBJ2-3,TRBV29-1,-,CSVTSRSGADTQYF
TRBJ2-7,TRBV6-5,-,CASSPRESYEQYF
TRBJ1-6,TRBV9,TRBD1,CASSDTGTGNSPLHF
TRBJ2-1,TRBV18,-,CASSLPGIINEQFF
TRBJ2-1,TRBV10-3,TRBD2,CAARASTSQYNEQFF
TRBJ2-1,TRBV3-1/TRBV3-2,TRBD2,CASSQDHGLAGVKSNEQFF
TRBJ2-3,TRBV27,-,CASSLRLVPGWDTQYF
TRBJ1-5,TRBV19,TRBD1,CASSTTGVGQPQHF
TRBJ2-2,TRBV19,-,CASRIPPGTRNTGELFF
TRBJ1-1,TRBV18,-,CASSPRLGRLLGTEAFF
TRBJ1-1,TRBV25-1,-,CATQPRPGRGKDTEAFF
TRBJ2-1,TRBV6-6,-,CASIPREGGRNEQFF
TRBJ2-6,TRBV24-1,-,CATSDFNGSGANVLTF
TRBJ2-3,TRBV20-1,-,CSASIPLGAGASTDTQYF
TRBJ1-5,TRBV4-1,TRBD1,CASSQGTGGAGNQPQHF
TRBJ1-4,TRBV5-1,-,CASSRGEDGEKLFF
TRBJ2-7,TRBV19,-,CASSYRPGEQYF